This T cell receptor (beta chain) was sequenced in a study of tissue T cells after allogeneic stem cell transplantation. The wider study: Tissue samples with histologically apparent lymphocytes on H&E review were prioritized for sequencing.

CDR3 length: 18 residues. Germline V lookup: CDR1 LNHNV, CDR2 YYDKDF (reference sequence). The trim removed 1 base at V and 5 bases at J, leaving 14 bases unmatched. The data were produced by immunoSEQ multiplex PCR, yet TCRdb's version contains in-frame clones alone and is incomplete. The data hold under 30,000 clones, with about 70% observed a single time. On this clone: The antigen remains undetermined.

Study results and limitations: TCR repertoires tracked anatomic similarity, regardless of disease or transplant status.

Autopsy tissues included GI tract, liver, skin and lymphoid organs. The receptor was isolated from a female donor of 60 years or more with lung cancer. The sequenced sample was tissue from the ileum, obtained at autopsy. The rearrangement links TRBV15 to TRBJ1-2; TRBD1 agrees at 9 bases. The CDR3 sequence is CATSRGAYFRDRAYGYTF. In nucleotides, the CDR3 is TGTGCCACCAGCAGAGGAGCCTACTTTCGGGACAGGGCTTATGGCTACACCTTC.